These 32 T cell receptor beta chains were all obtained from the same sample, sequenced in a study of cytomegalovirus exposure and HLA in healthy donors. Using immunoSEQ multiplex PCR, the repertoire was profiled, and TCRdb retains in-frame clones only, with some absent. The sample has fewer than 250,000 clones; approximately 90% are singletons. Sequencing input: PBMCs. Receptor source: a man aged 18 to 29 in good health and CMV-seronegative.

This chain joins TRBV9 and TRBJ2-7; D not resolved. The CDR3 runs 13 residues. Germline CDR1 SGDLS, CDR2 YYNGEE. Trimming left V 0 bases short and J 4 bases short, with 8 bases between. CDR3 in amino acids: CASSVVPGYEQYF. The CDR3 nucleotides read TGTGCCAGCAGCGTAGTTCCCGGGTACGAGCAGTACTTC.

Of note for this clone: A junction end diverges from the germline sequence, so it may reflect a read error. The chain is built from TRBV19 and TRBJ1-5; D call uncertain. The CDR3 length is 11 residues. In germline, CDR1 is LNHDA, CDR2 SQIVND (reference sequence). CDR3 DNA: TGTGCCAGTAGGTGGAGGGTCAGTACAGATTTT. Its translation is CASRWRVSTDF.

The genes are TRBV14 and TRBJ2-7, with TRBD2 matching over 8 bases. The CDR3 totals 17 residues. The trim removed 4 bases at V and 1 base at J, leaving 12 bases unmatched. Germline values: CDR1 SGHDN, CDR2 FVKESK. The CDR3 sequence is CASSPSRRGEGSYEQYF. CDR3 coding DNA: TGTGCCAGCAGCCCATCTCGGCGGGGGGAAGGATCCTACGAGCAGTACTTC.

This rearrangement joins TRBV5-8 to TRBJ2-1; 11 positions agree with TRBD2. The junction had 11 bases not matched to a gene; V was cut back by 5 bases and J by 7 bases. The CDR3 extends over 16 amino acids. CDR1 is SGHTS, CDR2 YDEGEE, per germline. The DNA for the CDR3 is TGTGCCAGCAGACCTCGGACTAGCGGGTATCGGAATGAGCAGTTCTTC. This gives the protein CASRPRTSGYRNEQFF.

The rearrangement joins TRBV4-3 to TRBJ2-3, with 9 bases that match TRBD2. The J segment lost 4 bases and the V segment lost 1 base, leaving 3 bases of the junction unmatched. In germline, CDR1 is LGHNA, CDR2 YSLEER. This CDR3 region has 15 residues. The CDR3, as DNA: TGCGCCAGCAGCCAAGGAGGACTAGCGCCAGATACGCAGTATTTT. It encodes CASSQGGLAPDTQYF.

This clone was seen a single time. The chain joins TRBV5-4 to TRBJ2-7; 10 bases agree with TRBD2. V lost 4 bases and J lost 4; bases outside the gene matches: 5. Germline V gives CDR1 SGHNT, CDR2 YYREEE (reference sequence). The CDR3 has 14 amino acids. CDR3 loop: CASSASGGSYEQYF. In DNA form, the CDR3 reads TGTGCCAGCAGCGCTAGCGGGGGCTCTTACGAGCAGTACTTC.

V usage is TRBV5-1 and J usage is TRBJ2-1; D unclear. The CDR3 runs to 11 residues. Trimming removed 2 bases from V and 8 bases from J, with 5 bases in between. Germline CDR1 is SGHRS and CDR2 is YFSETQ. CDR3 in DNA: TGCGCCAGCAGCTTCGGTGATGAGCAGTTCTTC. Encoded protein: CASSFGDEQFF.

This chain joins TRBV5-1 and TRBJ1-1; the match to TRBD1 covers 7 bases. The CDR3 spans 14 residues. With 4 bases clipped from V and 4 bases from J, the junction kept 7 bases outside the gene matches. CDR1 and CDR2 from the germline V gene are SGHRS and YFSETQ. The CDR3 nucleotides read TGCGCCAGCAGCAGGGATCAGGGGGGCACTGAAGCTTTCTTT. Protein: CASSRDQGGTEAFF.

This clone was detected once. This chain joins TRBV10-2 and TRBJ2-1, with D tentatively TRBD1 (6 bases). Per the germline V gene, CDR1 is WSHSY and CDR2 is SAAADI. With 6 bases removed from V and 4 bases from J, the gap between germline ends came to 19 bases. The CDR3 spans 16 residues. CDR3 sequence (DNA): TGCGCCAGCAGCCGTCAGAGCCCCACAGGGTACAATGAGCAGTTCTTC. It codes for CASSRQSPTGYNEQFF.

DNA for the CDR3: TGTGCCAGCAGCATCGGGACACACACTCAAGAGACCCAGTACTTC. It yields the protein CASSIGTHTQETQYF. The chain joins TRBV9 to TRBJ2-5; D may be TRBD1 (6 bases). The length of the CDR3 is 15 residues. In germline, CDR1 is SGDLS, CDR2 YYNGEE. The germline V and J ends were trimmed by 4 bases and 2 bases, with 15 bases remaining between them.

The rearrangement uses TRBV6-1 and TRBJ2-3, with 7 bases matching TRBD1. The CDR3 is 15 amino acids. Trimming cost V 4 bases and J 4 bases; bases outside gene matches: 8. Germline V gene data show CDR1 as MNHNS and CDR2 as SASEGT. This CDR3 reads CASSVRSQGADTQYF. The CDR3, as DNA: TGTGCCAGCAGTGTTAGGTCCCAGGGGGCAGATACGCAGTATTTT.

Concerning this clone itself: Other nucleotide sequences in the sample specify the same CDR3. The gene calls are TRBV27 and TRBJ2-7, with TRBD1 matching over 7 bases. Germline-derived CDR1 and CDR2 are MNHEY and SMNVEV (reference sequence). J lost 0 bases, V lost 4 bases, and 3 bases had no gene match. This CDR3 region has 14 residues. The CDR3 reads CASSYRTGSYEQYF. CDR3 coding DNA: TGTGCCAGCAGTTATAGGACAGGCTCCTACGAGCAGTACTTC.

This rearrangement joins TRBV9 to TRBJ1-3; D is perhaps TRBD1 (5 bases). Germline CDR1 reads SGDLS; CDR2 reads YYNGEE. V was shortened by 0 bases and J by 2 bases, with 9 bases between the two germline ends. The CDR3 runs 15 residues. CDR3 sequence: CASSVVSGAGNTIYF. CDR3 DNA: TGTGCCAGCAGCGTAGTGTCGGGGGCTGGAAACACCATATATTTT.

This clone was detected only a few times. J is TRBJ1-1 and V is TRBV29-1, with TRBD1 as a possible D gene (5 bases). V was clipped by 6 bases and J by 6 bases, with 20 bases between them. From germline, CDR1 is SQVTM and CDR2 ANQGSEA. CDR3 size: 14 residues. For the CDR3, the DNA is TGCAGCGTGCGAAGCGACCGGGCGGGGGCTGAAGCTTTCTTT. As protein: CSVRSDRAGAEAFF. The entire variable domain, with the rest obtained from reference TRBV29-1 and TRBJ1-1, is as follows: SAVISQKPSRDICQRGTSLTIQCQVDSQVTMMFWYRQQPGQSLTLIATANQGSEATYESGFVIDKFPISRPNLTFSTLTVSNMSPEDSSIYLCSVRSDRAGAEAFFGQGTRLTVV.

The genes are TRBV5-1 and TRBJ2-1; 12 bases map to TRBD2. V shed 4 bases and J 7 bases; nucleotides not matched to a gene: 6. The CDR3 covers 15 residues. CDR1 SGHRS and CDR2 YFSETQ come from the germline V gene. The CDR3 region is CASSKGLAGPNEQFF. CDR3 bases: TGCGCCAGCAGCAAGGGACTAGCGGGCCCAAATGAGCAGTTCTTC.

V gene TRBV10-2 combines with J gene TRBJ2-7; possible D gene TRBD1, 5 bases. The length of the CDR3 is 11 residues. CDR1 WSHSY and CDR2 SAAADI come from the germline V gene. The V gene lost 7 bases and the J gene lost 6 bases, with 10 bases spanning the gap. CDR3 DNA: TGCGCCAGCAAGGACATCGGCGAGCAGTACTTC. This encodes CASKDIGEQYF.

The chain links TRBV7-2 to TRBJ1-3, with unresolved D. The CDR3 length is 14 residues. V dropped 4 bases and J dropped 0 bases, with 7 bases sitting between them. Looked up from germline, CDR1 is SGHTA and CDR2 is FQGNSA. The CDR3 coding sequence is TGTGCCAGCAGCTCACAGAGCTCTGGAAACACCATATATTTT. This encodes CASSSQSSGNTIYF.

The chain couples TRBV27 to TRBJ2-7, with 12 bases identical to TRBD2. Per germline, CDR1 MNHEY and CDR2 SMNVEV (reference sequence). This CDR3 comprises 16 residues. V was pared by 8 bases and J by 4 bases, with 12 bases of the junction left unmatched. The CDR3 DNA reads TGTGCCAGCTTGGGGGGCCTAGCGGGAGGGCCATACGAGCAGTACTTC. It is translated as CASLGGLAGGPYEQYF.

The chain has TRBV28 and TRBJ1-1; D unclear. Germline-derived CDR1 and CDR2 are MDHEN and SYDVKM. With 2 bases removed from V and 4 bases from J, the gap between germline ends came to 8 bases. This CDR3 has 13 amino acids. The CDR3 sequence: CASSLRGSTEAFF. The DNA of the CDR3 is TGTGCCAGCAGTTTACGGGGAAGCACTGAAGCTTTCTTT.

V is TRBV6-6 and J is TRBJ2-2; 7 nucleotides align to TRBD1. This CDR3 comprises 15 residues. The V and J ends lost 5 bases and 2 bases, in that order; junction bases with no gene match: 5. CDR1 MNHNY and CDR2 SVGAGI come from the germline V gene (reference sequence). The CDR3 bases are TGTGCCAGCAGTCAAGACAGGGCCAACACCGGGGAGCTGTTTTTT. It is translated as CASSQDRANTGELFF.

This clone was detected a few times. The CDR3 nucleotides are TGTGCCAGCAGTTTAGTCCCCGGGGGTCAGCCCCAGCATTTT. Its translation is CASSLVPGGQPQHF. This chain joins TRBV28 and TRBJ1-5; D might be TRBD1 (5 bases). This CDR3 is built from 14 residues. Germline CDR1 reads MDHEN; CDR2 reads SYDVKM. V lost 2 bases, J lost 6 bases, and 11 bases lay in between.

This clone occurred once. The CDR3 reads CASRPTGGWTDTQYF. CDR3 DNA sequence: TGTGCCAGCAGGCCGACAGGGGGATGGACAGATACGCAGTATTTT. The genes are TRBV6-5 and TRBJ2-3; 9 positions agree with TRBD1. J was trimmed by 3 bases and V by 6 bases; bases with no gene match: 7. Germline V gene sequence: CDR1 MNHEY, CDR2 SVGAGI. The CDR3 totals 15 residues.

J is TRBJ2-7 and V is TRBV27; tentative D call: TRBD1 (6 bases). CDR3 length: 13 residues. Germline-derived CDR1 and CDR2 are MNHEY and SMNVEV (reference sequence). The V end was cut by 4 bases, the J end by 1 base, with 8 bases between. This CDR3 is CASSSTGSYEQYF. The CDR3 coding sequence is TGTGCCAGCAGTTCAACAGGGTCCTACGAGCAGTACTTC.

J is TRBJ1-6 and V is TRBV7-2; 10 positions agree with TRBD1. V lost 4 bases and J lost 11; bases outside the gene matches: 11. The CDR3 spans 16 residues. Germline CDR1 SGHTA, CDR2 FQGNSA. This CDR3 reads CASSWAPGTGVTPLHF. The CDR3 DNA is TGTGCCAGCAGCTGGGCCCCCGGGACAGGGGTAACACCCCTCCACTTT.

The chain joins TRBV13 to TRBJ1-3; possibly TRBD1 for D (5 bases). Germline CDR1 PRHDT, CDR2 FYEKMQ (reference sequence). The CDR3 covers 16 residues. Trimming removed 5 bases from V and 1 base from J, with 15 bases in between. As DNA, the CDR3 is TGTGCCAGCAGCGAGAATGGGGGGAAATCTGGAAACACCATATATTTT. Translated: CASSENGGKSGNTIYF.

The rearrangement uses TRBV5-1 and TRBJ1-2; 8 bases fit TRBD1. CDR1 is SGHRS, CDR2 YFSETQ, per germline. Germline trimming cut 4 bases from V and 0 bases from J; bases unmatched to any gene: 5. This CDR3 is built from 15 residues. The chain's CDR3 is CASSKGQGANYGYTF. The CDR3 nucleotides read TGCGCCAGCAGCAAAGGACAGGGAGCTAACTATGGCTACACCTTC.

The chain uses TRBV5-4 and TRBJ2-5; D is possibly TRBD1 (6 bases). There are 16 residues in the CDR3. Looked up from germline, CDR1 is SGHNT and CDR2 is YYREEE (reference sequence). With 0 bases removed from V and 5 bases from J, the gap between germline ends came to 17 bases. As DNA, the CDR3 is TGTGCCAGCAGCTTGGATCCAGGCGGTCAGGGGGAGACCCAGTACTTC. Protein product: CASSLDPGGQGETQYF.

The gene calls are TRBV6-5 and TRBJ2-2, with 8 bases matching TRBD2. The germline CDR1 and CDR2 sequences are MNHEY and SVGAGI. The length of the CDR3 is 16 residues. Unmatched junction bases numbered 5, after V lost 0 bases and J lost 5 bases. For the CDR3, the DNA is TGTGCCAGCAGTTACTCAGCGGGAGAAGGAACCGGGGAGCTGTTTTTT. Protein product: CASSYSAGEGTGELFF.

J is TRBJ2-5 and V is TRBV5-1, with 7 nucleotides matching TRBD2. Unmatched junction bases numbered 6, after V lost 2 bases and J lost 5 bases. The CDR3 loop spans 14 amino acids. Per the germline V gene, CDR1 is SGHRS and CDR2 is YFSETQ. The CDR3 DNA reads TGCGCCAGCAGCTTCGGACTAGACGTTGAGACCCAGTACTTC. Its protein product is CASSFGLDVETQYF.

The gene calls are TRBV25-1 and TRBJ2-3, with a possible D match to TRBD1 (6 bases). The V end was cut by 6 bases, the J end by 2 bases, with 9 bases between. The CDR3 spans 13 residues. The germline CDR1 and CDR2 sequences are MGHDK and SYGVNS. CDR3 residues: CASRRTATDTQYF. CDR3 DNA sequence: TGTGCCAGCAGACGGACAGCCACAGATACGCAGTATTTT. Combining the CDR3 with reference TRBV25-1 and TRBJ2-3 gives the whole variable domain EADIYQTPRYLVIGTGKKITLECSQTMGHDKMYWYQQDPGMELHLIHYSYGVNSTEKGDLSSESTVSRIRTEHFPLTLESARPSHTSQYLCASRRTATDTQYFGPGTRLTVL.

The rearrangement links TRBV28 to TRBJ1-2; unclear D gene. V lost 2 bases to trimming and J lost 6 bases, with 13 bases between them. Germline CDR1 and CDR2: MDHEN and SYDVKM. The CDR3 covers 14 residues. The CDR3 protein is CASSLGPMTHGYTF. In nucleotides, the CDR3 is TGTGCCAGCAGTTTAGGGCCTATGACCCATGGCTACACCTTC.

J is TRBJ2-3 and V is TRBV19, with unresolved D. Trimming took 3 bases from V and 3 from J, leaving 7 bases between them. CDR1 is LNHDA and CDR2 is SQIVND in the germline V gene (reference sequence). The CDR3 length is 13 residues. The CDR3 nucleotides read TGTGCCAGTAGTATCTCAGGAACAGATACGCAGTATTTT. It specifies CASSISGTDTQYF.